Below, 21 T cell receptor beta chains from the same sample are listed, as sequenced in a study of T cells in Graves' hyperthyroidism and ophthalmopathy (dated by TCRdb to between 2018 and 2020). The library was generated by multiplex PCR. The sequencer was an Illumina HiSeq 2000. The TCR beta CDR3 regions were amplified from RNA transcripts. A first-round RT-PCR of the TCR CDR3 used the HTBI primer set with the Qiagen OneStep RT-PCR kit. TCRdb applied fastp at Q25 and MiXCR to the public reads, then kept only in-frame beta chains. Every entry covers one CDR3 protein and lists the most common genes and DNA from its rows. The sample includes 650,000 to 750,000 distinct CDR3 sequences, with less than 15% observed a single time. Of the sample, roughly a tenth is held by the ten largest clones. Input material: blood. These receptors were collected from a young woman with Graves' hyperthyroidism.

This clonotype was seen repeatedly, ten times or more. The chain carries TRBV28 and TRBJ2-7, with D possibly TRBD2 on 5 matching bases. This CDR3 contains 12 residues. V was cut by 2 bases and J by 6 bases, with 8 bases left in between. Germline CDR1 reads MDHEN; CDR2 reads SYDVKM. In DNA form, the CDR3 reads TGTGCCAGCAGTTTAATTGGGAGCGAGCAGTACTTC. Translated: CASSLIGSEQYF.

The chain couples TRBV4-1 to TRBJ2-7, with D maybe TRBD1 (6 bases). There are 15 residues in the CDR3. Trimming shortened V by 0 bases and J by 7 bases, and 16 bases separated the two germline ends. Germline CDR1 reads MGHRA; CDR2 reads YSYEKL. In nucleotides, the CDR3 is TGCGCCAGCAGCCAAGATAGAACAGGGAGCAAAGAGCAGTACTTC. This gives the protein CASSQDRTGSKEQYF.

The chain has TRBV2 and TRBJ1-2, with TRBD1 as a possible D gene (6 bases). CDR1 and CDR2 (germline): SNHLY, FYNNEI. The CDR3 consists of 13 residues. Trimming removed 2 bases at V and 10 bases at J, with 14 bases between. Here the CDR3 DNA reads TGTGCCAGCAGTGAATTTTCGGGACATAACTACACCTTC. This gives the protein CASSEFSGHNYTF.

This clonotype showed up many times. The V gene is TRBV27, the J gene TRBJ2-3; D is tentatively TRBD1 or TRBD2 (5 bases each). The CDR3 totals 15 residues. Trimming shortened V by 7 bases and J by 1 base, and 15 bases separated the two germline ends. The V gene's germline CDR1 is MNHEY and CDR2 SMNVEV (reference sequence). CDR3 bases: TGTGCCAGCACGAGCCTAGTGGGGGGCACAGATACGCAGTATTTT. This gives the protein CASTSLVGGTDTQYF.

In its sample, this clonotype was seen a few times. The V gene is TRBV5-1, the J gene TRBJ1-1; 8 bases fit TRBD1. CDR3 length: 13 amino acids. Germline values: CDR1 SGHRS, CDR2 YFSETQ. The V gene end was trimmed by 0 bases and the J gene end by 9 bases; junction bases not matched to a gene: 4. The CDR3 reads CASSLEWDRKAFF. The CDR3 DNA reads as TGCGCCAGCAGCTTGGAGTGGGACAGGAAAGCTTTCTTT.

The V call is TRBV7-9, the J call TRBJ1-2; maybe TRBD1 (5 bases). The CDR3 sequence is 16 residues long. CDR1 is SEHNR, CDR2 FQNEAQ, per germline (reference sequence). V was trimmed by 3 bases and J by 3 bases, leaving 17 bases between them. The CDR3 nucleotides read TGTGCCAGCAGCTTCCAACTGACCGGGACGGACTATGGCTACACCTTC. It specifies CASSFQLTGTDYGYTF.

This clonotype was observed a handful of times. The V gene is TRBV27, the J gene TRBJ2-7; 7 positions agree with TRBD2. J gave up 0 bases and V 5 bases, and 19 bases lay outside the gene matches. The CDR3 is 19 residues long. Germline CDR1 is MNHEY and CDR2 is SMNVEV (reference sequence). Here the CDR3 reads CASSLGGGLGDLSSYEQYF. The CDR3, as DNA: TGTGCCAGCAGTCTCGGGGGAGGACTAGGAGACCTCAGCTCCTACGAGCAGTACTTC.

The chain recombines TRBV6-1 with TRBJ1-1, with D uncertain. CDR3 length: 15 residues. Trimming left V 2 bases short and J 1 base short, with 11 bases between. Looked up from germline, CDR1 is MNHNS and CDR2 is SASEGT. The DNA for the CDR3 is TGTGCCAGCAGTGAATATGGCATATGGAACACTGAAGCTTTCTTT. Protein sequence: CASSEYGIWNTEAFF.

This clonotype has a count of ten or more. J is TRBJ1-1 and V is TRBV7-9, with a possible D match to TRBD1 (6 bases). Trimming removed 5 bases at V and 2 bases at J, with 15 bases between. CDR1 SEHNR and CDR2 FQNEAQ come from the germline V gene (reference sequence). This CDR3 is 15 amino acids long. The CDR3 here is CASSEGGRINTEAFF. CDR3 sequence (DNA): TGTGCCAGCAGCGAGGGGGGACGGATAAACACTGAAGCTTTCTTT.

The V gene is TRBV19, the J gene TRBJ1-1; D might be TRBD1 (6 bases). CDR3 size: 17 residues. The V and J ends lost 5 bases and 4 bases respectively, with 23 bases between them. Per germline, CDR1 LNHDA and CDR2 SQIVND (reference sequence). CDR3 in DNA: TGTGCCAGTAGTGCTCTTTATCATCAGGGGTTCTCCACTGAAGCTTTCTTT. As protein: CASSALYHQGFSTEAFF.

In its sample, this clonotype was seen many times. This rearrangement joins TRBV28 to TRBJ2-7; D tentatively fits TRBD1 or TRBD2 (5 bases each). V was clipped by 6 bases and J by 3 bases, with 18 bases between them. This CDR3 is built from 15 residues. Germline V CDR1 and CDR2: MDHEN, SYDVKM. The CDR3 spells CASSVLRDVNYEQYF. The DNA for the CDR3 is TGTGCCAGCAGCGTCCTCCGGGACGTGAACTACGAGCAGTACTTC. The full variable domain, with the rest looked up from reference TRBV28 and TRBJ2-7, is DVKVTQSSRYLVKRTGEKVFLECVQDMDHENMFWYRQDPGLGLRLIYFSYDVKMKEKGDIPEGYSVSREKKERFSLILESASTNQTSMYLCASSVLRDVNYEQYFGPGTRLTVT.

The chain uses TRBV4-2 and TRBJ2-7; TRBD1 matches at 9 bases. This CDR3 spans 14 amino acids. V lost 3 bases to trimming and J lost 6 bases; unmatched junction nucleotides: 6. The germline CDR1 and CDR2 sequences are LGHNA and YNFKEQ. CDR3 nucleotides: TGTGCCAGCAGCCAGGGGACAGGGTGGGGCGAGCAGTACTTC. Its translation: CASSQGTGWGEQYF.

In this sample, this clonotype turned up a few times. The chain carries TRBV13 and TRBJ2-1, with 8 bases identical to TRBD1. Germline values: CDR1 PRHDT, CDR2 FYEKMQ (reference sequence). This CDR3 has 17 amino acids. Trimming took 5 bases from V and 3 from J; bases not matched to a gene: 12. The CDR3 is CASSPRGQGALYNEQFF. DNA of the CDR3: TGTGCCAGCAGCCCCCGAGGCCAGGGGGCACTCTACAATGAGCAGTTCTTC.

This clonotype was detected only a few times. The chain is built from TRBV20-1 and TRBJ1-6; D is undetermined. CDR3 length equals 16 residues. The V and J ends lost 1 base and 2 bases respectively, with 12 bases between them. Germline CDR1 and CDR2: DFQATT and SNEGSKA (reference sequence). The CDR3 sequence is CSARVIGNPYNSPLHF. Written as DNA, the CDR3 is TGCAGTGCTAGAGTTATAGGCAACCCCTATAATTCACCCCTCCACTTT.

This clonotype occurred a few times. This rearrangement joins TRBV20-1 to TRBJ1-6; perhaps TRBD1 as D (5 bases). This CDR3 is built from 16 residues. The ends were cut back, 0 bases at V and 4 bases at J, with 13 bases in the middle. Germline V gene data show CDR1 as DFQATT and CDR2 as SNEGSKA (reference sequence). CDR3 protein: CSARDARDPYNSPLHF. CDR3 in DNA: TGCAGTGCTAGAGATGCCCGGGACCCTTATAATTCACCCCTCCACTTT.

The chain has TRBV28 and TRBJ2-2; 7 positions agree with TRBD1. J gave up 4 bases and V 5 bases, and 7 bases lay outside the gene matches. CDR1 MDHEN and CDR2 SYDVKM come from the germline V gene. The CDR3 covers 15 residues. The CDR3 DNA is TGTGCCAGCAGTCGCGACAGGGACAGCACCGGGGAGCTGTTTTTT. The encoded protein is CASSRDRDSTGELFF.

There are many counts of this clonotype. The chain recombines TRBV18 with TRBJ1-4; D might be TRBD1 (5 bases). CDR3 length: 14 amino acids. With 2 bases removed from V and 7 bases from J, the gap between germline ends came to 11 bases. Germline V gives CDR1 KGHSH, CDR2 LQKENI. This CDR3 reads CASSPAGMLEKLFF. The DNA of the CDR3 is TGTGCCAGCTCACCAGCAGGGATGCTTGAAAAACTGTTTTTT.

This clonotype was found many times. The V gene is TRBV24-1, the J gene TRBJ1-4, with a possible D match to TRBD1 (6 bases). CDR1 is KGHDR, CDR2 SFDVKD, per germline. The V end lost 3 bases, the J end lost 8 bases, and 21 bases lay between the germline ends. The CDR3 extends over 17 amino acids. CDR3 amino acids: CATSDLQRTGRGEKLFF. For the CDR3, the DNA is TGTGCCACCAGTGATCTGCAGCGTACAGGGAGGGGGGAAAAACTGTTTTTT.

This chain links TRBV6-2 or TRBV6-3 with TRBJ2-5; 7 bases map to TRBD1. V was clipped by 6 bases and J by 0 bases; unmatched bases: 10. Germline V gene data show CDR1 as MNHEY and CDR2 as SVGEGT. The CDR3 runs to 16 residues. CDR3 residues: CASSHYRGNYQETQYF. For the CDR3, the DNA is TGTGCCAGCAGCCACTACAGGGGAAACTACCAAGAGACCCAGTACTTC.

CDR3 in DNA: TGTGCCAGCAGCTTAGGGGGGATCGGCTACAATGAGCAGTTCTTC. Its protein product is CASSLGGIGYNEQFF. This chain links TRBV11-2 with TRBJ2-1; D may be TRBD1 or TRBD2 (5 bases each). CDR1 SGHAT and CDR2 FQNNGV come from the germline V gene. With 1 base removed from V and 3 bases from J, the gap between germline ends came to 10 bases. The CDR3 runs 15 residues.

This clonotype has a count of ten or more. V is TRBV11-2 and J is TRBJ2-1, with a tentative D call TRBD1 (6 bases). The CDR3 runs 15 residues. The V end was cut by 2 bases, the J end by 9 bases, with 17 bases between. The germline V gene has CDR1 SGHAT and CDR2 FQNNGV. The CDR3 DNA is TGTGCCAGCAGCTTAACCGACACAGGGTTGGTTGAGCAGTTCTTC. Amino acids: CASSLTDTGLVEQFF.